The 29 T cell receptor beta chains below come from one sample, sequenced in a study of shared clonotypes between healthy human individuals. Clones were sequenced by immunoSEQ multiplex PCR, and TCRdb holds only the in-frame ones, with some missing. There are about 2 million clones in the sample; 85% to 95% occur only once, and 0.1% to 0.15% lies in the top ten. Material: naive CD4+ T cells sorted from blood. Subset defined: CD45RA+ positively selected. The receptors were gathered from a man between 18 and 35 years old in good health.

The J gene is TRBJ2-7, the V gene TRBV7-9; no definite D call. In germline, CDR1 is SEHNR, CDR2 FQNEAQ (reference sequence). This CDR3 contains 10 residues. V shed 8 bases and J shed 3 bases, with 5 bases lying between them. CDR3 loop: CASLYYEQYF. CDR3 DNA sequence: TGTGCCAGCCTGTACTACGAGCAGTACTTC.

V is TRBV7-2 and J is TRBJ2-2; TRBD2 matches 9 bases. V shed 3 bases, J shed 4 bases, and the junction held 6 bases outside the gene matches. The CDR3 length is 16 residues. Germline CDR1 SGHTA, CDR2 FQGNSA. The CDR3 DNA is TGTGCCAGCAGCTTGGGGCTAGCGGGACGCACCGGGGAGCTGTTTTTT. Protein sequence: CASSLGLAGRTGELFF.

The chain uses TRBV6-4 and TRBJ2-1, with a weak D call TRBD1 (6 bases). This CDR3 has 15 residues. Looked up from germline, CDR1 is MRHNA and CDR2 is SNTAGT. V dropped 4 bases and J dropped 7 bases, with 17 bases sitting between them. The CDR3 reads CASSAGGGEGNEQFF. The CDR3 DNA reads TGTGCCAGCAGTGCTGGTGGGGGCGAGGGGAATGAGCAGTTCTTC.

The chain carries TRBV5-1 and TRBJ2-3; no clear D. Germline V gene lookup returns CDR1 SGHRS and CDR2 YFSETQ. Deletions cut 2 bases from V and 3 bases from J, with 7 bases between. This CDR3 has 13 residues. The CDR3 protein is CASSFTQTDTQYF. CDR3 DNA sequence: TGCGCCAGCAGCTTCACCCAGACAGATACGCAGTATTTT.

The chain employs TRBV7-9 and TRBJ2-5, with no clear D. Germline V CDR1 and CDR2: SEHNR, FQNEAQ (reference sequence). The CDR3 loop spans 14 amino acids. Trimming pared 5 bases from V and 2 bases from J, leaving 12 bases between. The CDR3 is CASSRFETQETQYF. In DNA, the CDR3 is TGTGCCAGCAGCCGGTTCGAGACTCAAGAGACCCAGTACTTC.

The gene calls are TRBV6-5 and TRBJ2-7, with TRBD2 matching 8 bases. The germline V gene has CDR1 MNHEY and CDR2 SVGAGI. The J segment lost 2 bases and the V segment lost 9 bases, leaving 12 bases of the junction unmatched. This CDR3 spans 15 amino acids. The CDR3 DNA sequence: TGTGCCAGTGGTCGGACTAGCACGATTGCCTACGAGCAGTACTTC. Protein sequence: CASGRTSTIAYEQYF.

CDR3 in amino acids: CASSSIPPAGEQYF. The CDR3 DNA reads as TGCGCCAGCAGCTCCATCCCACCAGCCGGCGAGCAGTACTTC. V and J are TRBV5-1 and TRBJ2-7; D is ambiguous. V lost 3 bases, J lost 6 bases, and 16 bases lay in between. CDR3 size: 14 residues. Looked up from germline, CDR1 is SGHRS and CDR2 is YFSETQ.

The V gene is TRBV7-6, the J gene TRBJ2-3, with TRBD2 identical over 8 bases. The CDR3 runs 16 residues. Germline V gene data show CDR1 as SGHVS and CDR2 as FNYEAQ. V lost 1 base and J lost 2; bases outside the gene matches: 5. The CDR3 protein is CASSLEVSGVTDTQYF. Written as DNA, the CDR3 is TGTGCCAGCAGCTTAGAGGTTAGCGGGGTCACAGATACGCAGTATTTT.

This sequence joins TRBV7-2 and TRBJ2-7; perhaps TRBD2 as D (5 bases). CDR3 length equals 13 residues. With 4 bases removed from V and 5 bases from J, the gap between germline ends came to 12 bases. CDR1 is SGHTA, CDR2 FQGNSA, per germline. CDR3 region: CASSSTGIHEQYF. DNA for the CDR3: TGTGCCAGCAGCTCCACGGGGATTCACGAGCAGTACTTC.

The rearrangement joins TRBV6-1 to TRBJ1-5, with D unresolved. The V end lost 6 bases, the J end lost 0 bases, and 9 bases lay between the germline ends. Germline CDR1 reads MNHNS; CDR2 reads SASEGT. The CDR3 extends over 14 amino acids. The CDR3 sequence: CASSPNASNQPQHF. As DNA, the CDR3 is TGTGCCAGCAGCCCCAACGCTAGCAATCAGCCCCAGCATTTT.

This rearrangement joins TRBV29-1 to TRBJ1-4, with D possibly TRBD1 on 5 matching bases. Trimming pared 1 base from V and 8 bases from J, leaving 14 bases between. This CDR3 is built from 14 residues. In germline, CDR1 is SQVTM, CDR2 ANQGSEA. The CDR3: CSVEAGRLGEKLFF. Here the CDR3 DNA reads TGCAGCGTTGAAGCGGGGCGCTTGGGAGAAAAACTGTTTTTT.

On this clone itself: Other DNA sequences in this specimen translate into the identical CDR3. CDR3 amino acids: CASSRDRGHEQYF. The CDR3 DNA follows: TGTGCCAGCAGCCGGGACAGGGGGCACGAGCAGTACTTC. The chain employs TRBV6-5 and TRBJ2-7; 12 nucleotides line up with TRBD1. The V and J ends lost 6 bases and 5 bases, in that order; junction bases with no gene match: 2. The CDR3 has 13 amino acids. From germline, CDR1 is MNHEY and CDR2 SVGAGI.

The chain links TRBV6-1 to TRBJ1-1; D is undetermined. The CDR3 extends over 15 amino acids. The V and J ends lost 4 bases and 0 bases respectively, with 12 bases between them. In germline, CDR1 is MNHNS, CDR2 SASEGT. The CDR3 loop reads CASSGQFVMNTEAFF. Written as DNA, the CDR3 is TGTGCCAGCAGTGGGCAGTTCGTAATGAACACTGAAGCTTTCTTT.

This chain connects TRBV5-1 to TRBJ2-2; maybe TRBD1 (6 bases). This CDR3 spans 16 amino acids. V was pared by 2 bases and J by 1 base, with 12 bases between. Per the germline V gene, CDR1 is SGHRS and CDR2 is YFSETQ. The CDR3 DNA reads as TGCGCCAGCAGCTTTGGCGCGACAGGGAACACCGGGGAGCTGTTTTTT. Encoded protein: CASSFGATGNTGELFF.

V and J are TRBV7-2 and TRBJ2-7, with 8 nucleotides matching TRBD1. The CDR3 has 11 residues. V trimming: 5 bases; J trimming: 9 bases; junction bases outside the gene matches: 3. Looked up from germline, CDR1 is SGHTA and CDR2 is FQGNSA. CDR3 amino acids: CASSDRGRQYF. Here the CDR3 DNA reads TGTGCCAGCAGCGACAGGGGAAGGCAGTACTTC.

This clone appeared a single time. Other DNA sequences from this sample encode an identical CDR3 as well. The rearrangement joins TRBV6-5 to TRBJ1-1, with a tentative D call TRBD1 (5 bases). CDR3 size: 12 residues. With 8 bases removed from V and 7 bases from J, the gap between germline ends came to 14 bases. The germline CDR1 and CDR2 sequences are MNHEY and SVGAGI. The chain's CDR3 is CASSRQGREAFF. CDR3 bases: TGTGCCAGCTCCAGGCAGGGCCGTGAAGCTTTCTTT.

The rearrangement joins TRBV29-1 to TRBJ2-7; unclear D gene. Trimming took 2 bases from V and 6 from J, leaving 11 bases between them. This CDR3 has 12 amino acids. CDR1 and CDR2 from the germline V gene are SQVTM and ANQGSEA. CDR3 bases: TGCAGCGTTGAAACCCTCGGCAGCGAGCAGTACTTC. Translation gives CSVETLGSEQYF.

The gene calls are TRBV9 and TRBJ1-1; D call uncertain. This CDR3 is 14 amino acids long. The V gene's germline CDR1 is SGDLS and CDR2 YYNGEE. Trimming stripped 0 bases from V and 6 bases from J, with 12 bases between. CDR3 amino acids: CASSVEGGKSEAFF. Here the CDR3 DNA reads TGTGCCAGCAGCGTAGAGGGAGGGAAGTCTGAAGCTTTCTTT.

The sample holds one count of this clone. The chain uses TRBV7-2 and TRBJ1-4; TRBD1 might be the D (5 bases). The germline V gene encodes CDR1 SGHTA and CDR2 FQGNSA. The CDR3 covers 15 residues. With 1 base removed from V and 9 bases from J, the gap between germline ends came to 15 bases. The CDR3 spells CASSLGVQAGQKLFF. The CDR3 DNA sequence: TGTGCCAGCAGCTTAGGAGTCCAAGCAGGGCAAAAACTGTTTTTT.

This clone was seen just once. The V and J genes are TRBV12-5 and TRBJ2-5, with D possibly TRBD2 on 6 matching bases. The V and J ends lost 4 bases and 2 bases respectively, with 14 bases between them. CDR1 is LGHNT, CDR2 FRNRAP, per germline. The CDR3 has 15 residues. CDR3 sequence reads: CASGSRPGGQETQYF. The CDR3 DNA reads TGTGCTAGTGGTTCCCGCCCCGGAGGGCAAGAGACCCAGTACTTC.

The chain uses TRBV28 and TRBJ2-2, with 9 bases that match TRBD2. Unmatched junction bases numbered 5, after V lost 7 bases and J lost 2 bases. CDR1 is MDHEN, CDR2 SYDVKM, per germline. The CDR3 extends over 15 amino acids. The CDR3 coding sequence is TGTGCCAGCAAAAGAGCGGGGGGTAACACCGGGGAGCTGTTTTTT. Protein sequence: CASKRAGGNTGELFF.

V is TRBV6-1 and J is TRBJ2-1; no clear D gene. Germline CDR1 MNHNS, CDR2 SASEGT. The V and J ends lost 0 bases and 9 bases respectively, with 12 bases between them. CDR3 length: 14 residues. The CDR3 sequence: CASSEALVIGEQFF. For the CDR3, the DNA is TGTGCCAGCAGTGAAGCGTTGGTTATTGGTGAGCAGTTCTTC.

V and J are TRBV5-1 and TRBJ1-1; D call uncertain. V lost 0 bases and J lost 4, with 16 bases in between. The germline CDR1 and CDR2 sequences are SGHRS and YFSETQ. CDR3 length: 16 residues. This CDR3 is CASSLVASTRGTEAFF. In nucleotides, the CDR3 is TGCGCCAGCAGCTTGGTTGCCTCTACACGTGGCACTGAAGCTTTCTTT.

Only one count was recorded for this clone. This chain uses TRBV19 with TRBJ1-1; TRBD1 aligns across 7 bases. The J segment lost 3 bases and the V segment lost 6 bases, leaving 10 bases of the junction unmatched. Germline values: CDR1 LNHDA, CDR2 SQIVND (reference sequence). CDR3 length: 15 residues. The CDR3 DNA is TGTGCCAGTAGCAATGGGTACAGGGGATACACTGAAGCTTTCTTT. It translates to CASSNGYRGYTEAFF.

Here the CDR3 DNA reads TGCGCCAGCAGCTCGGTGGCCACAGATACGCAGTATTTT. Residues: CASSSVATDTQYF. V usage is TRBV5-1 and J usage is TRBJ2-3; D is ambiguous. Germline CDR1 reads SGHRS; CDR2 reads YFSETQ. The germline V and J ends were trimmed by 3 bases and 2 bases, with 7 bases remaining between them. This CDR3 has 13 residues.

The V gene is TRBV28, the J gene TRBJ2-7, with D hard to call. V was clipped by 8 bases and J by 1 base, with 9 bases between them. Germline CDR1 MDHEN, CDR2 SYDVKM. The CDR3 loop spans 12 amino acids. This CDR3 is CASGLGSYEQYF. The CDR3 coding sequence is TGTGCCAGCGGGTTGGGTTCCTACGAGCAGTACTTC. Together with reference TRBV28 and TRBJ2-7, the CDR3 gives the full variable domain: DVKVTQSSRYLVKRTGEKVFLECVQDMDHENMFWYRQDPGLGLRLIYFSYDVKMKEKGDIPEGYSVSREKKERFSLILESASTNQTSMYLCASGLGSYEQYFGPGTRLTVT.

The chain recombines TRBV9 with TRBJ1-6; D is unresolved. CDR1 is SGDLS, CDR2 YYNGEE, per germline. Trimming left V 0 bases short and J 9 bases short, with 4 bases between. The CDR3 consists of 12 residues. The CDR3 loop is CASSVESSPLHF. The CDR3 nucleotides are TGTGCCAGCAGCGTAGAGAGTTCACCCCTCCACTTT.

The V and J genes are TRBV15 and TRBJ1-4, with no clear D. Trimming removed 3 bases from V and 13 bases from J, with 12 bases in between. The CDR3 totals 12 residues. Germline V lookup: CDR1 LNHNV, CDR2 YYDKDF (reference sequence). CDR3 region: CATSRETGRLFF. CDR3 bases: TGTGCCACCAGCAGGGAGACTGGCCGACTGTTTTTT.

The J gene is TRBJ2-3, the V gene TRBV5-1; tentative D call: TRBD1 (5 bases). V was shortened by 3 bases and J by 0 bases, with 14 bases between the two germline ends. This CDR3 contains 16 residues. The germline gives CDR1 SGHRS, CDR2 YFSETQ. The CDR3 nucleotides are TGCGCCAGCAGCTCAGTGGTGCAGGGCAGCACAGATACGCAGTATTTT. Translated: CASSSVVQGSTDTQYF.